The following is a T cell receptor (beta chain) sequence with its context. Antigen unknown. With a J-beta primer mix and a sample-barcoded 5' primer, a second PCR ran 7 to 11 cycles. All cDNA molecules were each tagged by a template-switch adaptor with 12 random nucleotides. TCRdb reprocessed the 5' RACE reads via MiXCR and lists one record per CDR3 protein. The sample records about a million distinct CDR3 sequences, 35% to 40% being singletons. Looked up from germline, CDR1 is SGDLS and CDR2 is YYNGEE. The CDR3 extends over 13 amino acids. Trimming pared 6 bases from V and 6 bases from J, leaving 15 bases between. These data are taken from a study of blood T cells in healthy people across ages. Notes on the study in general: Both naive CD4+ cell counts and diversity were greater in long-lived donors than in aged donors.

This sequence was found in a man aged 18 to 29 in good health. The sequenced sample was blood. This sequence joins TRBV9 and TRBJ1-2; D may be TRBD1 (5 bases). CDR3 in amino acids: CASTQGLGNGYTF. CDR3 DNA: TGTGCCAGCACCCAGGGACTTGGTAATGGCTACACCTTC.